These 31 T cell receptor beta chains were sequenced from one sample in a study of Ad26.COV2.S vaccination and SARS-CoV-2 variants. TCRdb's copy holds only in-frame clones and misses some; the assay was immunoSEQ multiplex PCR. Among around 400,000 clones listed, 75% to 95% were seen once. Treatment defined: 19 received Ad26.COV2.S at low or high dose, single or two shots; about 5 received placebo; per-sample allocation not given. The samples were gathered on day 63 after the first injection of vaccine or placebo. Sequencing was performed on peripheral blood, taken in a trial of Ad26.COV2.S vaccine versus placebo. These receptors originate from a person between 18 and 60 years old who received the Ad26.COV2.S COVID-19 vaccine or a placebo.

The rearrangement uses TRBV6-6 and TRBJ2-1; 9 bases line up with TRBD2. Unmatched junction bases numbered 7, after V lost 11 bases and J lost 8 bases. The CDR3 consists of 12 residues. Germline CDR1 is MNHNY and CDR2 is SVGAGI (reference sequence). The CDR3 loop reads CAVAGDGDEQFF. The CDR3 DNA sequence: TGTGCCGTAGCGGGAGACGGAGATGAGCAGTTCTTC.

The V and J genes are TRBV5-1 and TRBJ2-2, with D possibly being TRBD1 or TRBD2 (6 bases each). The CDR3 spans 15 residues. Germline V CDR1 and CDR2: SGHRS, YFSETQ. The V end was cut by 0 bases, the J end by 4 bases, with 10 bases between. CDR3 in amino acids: CASSLAGAGTGELFF. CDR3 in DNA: TGCGCCAGCAGCTTGGCGGGGGCAGGCACCGGGGAGCTGTTTTTT.

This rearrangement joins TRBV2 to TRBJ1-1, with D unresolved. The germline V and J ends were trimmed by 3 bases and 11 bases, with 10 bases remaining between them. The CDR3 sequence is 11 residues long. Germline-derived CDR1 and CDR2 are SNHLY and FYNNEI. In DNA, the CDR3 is TGTGCCAGCAGTGAGGTAGTTAAGGCTTTCTTT. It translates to CASSEVVKAFF. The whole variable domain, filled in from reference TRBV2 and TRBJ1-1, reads EPEVTQTPSHQVTQMGQEVILRCVPISNHLYFYWYRQILGQKVEFLVSFYNNEISEKSEIFDDQFSVERPDGSNFTLKIRSTKLEDSAMYFCASSEVVKAFFGQGTRLTVV.

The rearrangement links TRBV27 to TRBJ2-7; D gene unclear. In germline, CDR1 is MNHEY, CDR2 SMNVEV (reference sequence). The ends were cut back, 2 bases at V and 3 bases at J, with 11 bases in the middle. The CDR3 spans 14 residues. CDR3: CASSLVGNDYEQYF. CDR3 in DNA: TGTGCCAGCAGTTTAGTAGGGAACGACTACGAGCAGTACTTC.

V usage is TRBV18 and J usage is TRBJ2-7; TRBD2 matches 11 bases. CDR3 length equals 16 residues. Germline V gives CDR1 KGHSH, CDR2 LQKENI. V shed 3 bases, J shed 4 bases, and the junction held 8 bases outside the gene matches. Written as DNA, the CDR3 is TGTGCCAGCTCACCCCTAGGGACTAGCGGAAATTACGAGCAGTACTTC. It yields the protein CASSPLGTSGNYEQYF.

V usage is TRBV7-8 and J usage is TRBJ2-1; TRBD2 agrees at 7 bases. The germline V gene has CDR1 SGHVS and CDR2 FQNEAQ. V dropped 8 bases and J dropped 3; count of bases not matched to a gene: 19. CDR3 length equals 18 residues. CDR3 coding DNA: TGTGCCAGCTCCGACGGGAGGAGTACCCCTGGGGACTACAATGAGCAGTTCTTC. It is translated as CASSDGRSTPGDYNEQFF.

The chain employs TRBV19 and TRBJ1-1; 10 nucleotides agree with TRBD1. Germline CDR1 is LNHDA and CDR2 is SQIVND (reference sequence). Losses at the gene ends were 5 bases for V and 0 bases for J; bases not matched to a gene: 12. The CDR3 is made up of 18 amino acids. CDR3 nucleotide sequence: TGTGCCAGTAGTCCCCCGGGACAGGGGTCATACATGAACACTGAAGCTTTCTTT. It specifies CASSPPGQGSYMNTEAFF.

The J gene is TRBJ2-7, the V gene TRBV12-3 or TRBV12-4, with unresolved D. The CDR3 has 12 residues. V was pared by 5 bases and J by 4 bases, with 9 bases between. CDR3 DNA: TGTGCCAGCAGTATGGACGGATACGAGCAGTACTTC. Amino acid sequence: CASSMDGYEQYF.

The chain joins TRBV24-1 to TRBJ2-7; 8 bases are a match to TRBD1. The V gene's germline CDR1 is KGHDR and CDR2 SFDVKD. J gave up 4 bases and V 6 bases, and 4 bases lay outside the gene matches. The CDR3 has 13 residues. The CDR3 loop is CATSPGTGYEQYF. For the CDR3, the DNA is TGTGCCACCAGTCCCGGGACAGGATACGAGCAGTACTTC.

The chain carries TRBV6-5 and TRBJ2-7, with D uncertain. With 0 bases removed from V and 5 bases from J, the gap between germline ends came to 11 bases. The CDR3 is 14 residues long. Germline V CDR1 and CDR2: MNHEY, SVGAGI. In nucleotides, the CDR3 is TGTGCCAGCAGTTACTCGATCCGCGTGGACGAGCAGTACTTC. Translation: CASSYSIRVDEQYF.

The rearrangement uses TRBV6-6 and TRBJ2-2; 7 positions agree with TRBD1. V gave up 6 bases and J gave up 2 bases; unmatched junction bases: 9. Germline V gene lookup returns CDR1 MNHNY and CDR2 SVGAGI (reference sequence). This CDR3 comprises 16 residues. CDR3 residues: CASRDPGTENTGELFF. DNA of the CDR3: TGTGCCAGCAGAGACCCCGGGACAGAAAACACCGGGGAGCTGTTTTTT.

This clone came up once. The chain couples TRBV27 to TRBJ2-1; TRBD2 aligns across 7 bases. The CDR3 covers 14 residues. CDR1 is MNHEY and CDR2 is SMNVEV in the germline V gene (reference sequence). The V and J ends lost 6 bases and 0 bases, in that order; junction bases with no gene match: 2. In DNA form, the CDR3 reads TGTGCCAGCAGAGCTAGCGGCTCCTACAATGAGCAGTTCTTC. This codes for CASRASGSYNEQFF.

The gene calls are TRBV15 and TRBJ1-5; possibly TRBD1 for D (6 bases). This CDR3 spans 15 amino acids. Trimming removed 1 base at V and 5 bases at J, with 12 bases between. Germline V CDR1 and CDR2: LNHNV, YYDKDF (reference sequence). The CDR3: CATSRGGGSDQPQHF. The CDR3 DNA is TGTGCCACCAGCAGAGGCGGGGGCTCGGATCAGCCCCAGCATTTT.

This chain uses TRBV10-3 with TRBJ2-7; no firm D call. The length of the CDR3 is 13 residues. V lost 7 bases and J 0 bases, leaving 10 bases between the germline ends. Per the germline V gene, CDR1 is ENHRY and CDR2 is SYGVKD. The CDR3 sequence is CAITDTSSYEQYF. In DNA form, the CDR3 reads TGTGCCATCACCGACACCTCCTCCTACGAGCAGTACTTC.

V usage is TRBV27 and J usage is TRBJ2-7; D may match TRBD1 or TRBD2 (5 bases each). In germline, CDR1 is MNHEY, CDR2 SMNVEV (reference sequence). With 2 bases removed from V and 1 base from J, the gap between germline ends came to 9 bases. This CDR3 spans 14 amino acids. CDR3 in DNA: TGTGCCAGCAGTTTAGGGGGAATATCCTACGAGCAGTACTTC. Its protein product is CASSLGGISYEQYF.

The CDR3 region has the DNA TGTGCCACCAGCAAGGGTGGGGGTAGCAATCAGCCCCAGCATTTT. Protein sequence: CATSKGGGSNQPQHF. This rearrangement joins TRBV15 to TRBJ1-5, with D maybe TRBD1 (5 bases). CDR1 LNHNV and CDR2 YYDKDF come from the germline V gene (reference sequence). The CDR3 length is 15 residues. V lost 4 bases and J 0 bases, leaving 10 bases between the germline ends.

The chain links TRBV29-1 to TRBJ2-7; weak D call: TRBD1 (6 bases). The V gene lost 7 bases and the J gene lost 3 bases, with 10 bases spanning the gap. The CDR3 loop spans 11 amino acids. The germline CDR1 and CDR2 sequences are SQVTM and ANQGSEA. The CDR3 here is CSGGGVYEQYF. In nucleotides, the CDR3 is TGCAGCGGAGGGGGAGTCTACGAGCAGTACTTC.

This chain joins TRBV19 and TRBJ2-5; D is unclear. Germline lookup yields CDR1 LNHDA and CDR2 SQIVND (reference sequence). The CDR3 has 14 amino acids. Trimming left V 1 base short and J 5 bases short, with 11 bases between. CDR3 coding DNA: TGTGCCAGTAGTATAGCCCCCCGTTATGAGACCCAGTACTTC. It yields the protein CASSIAPRYETQYF.

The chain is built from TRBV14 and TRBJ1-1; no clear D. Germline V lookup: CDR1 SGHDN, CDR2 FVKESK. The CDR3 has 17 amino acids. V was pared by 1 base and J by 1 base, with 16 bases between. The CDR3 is CASSQAAGVSGNTEAFF. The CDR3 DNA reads TGTGCCAGCAGCCAAGCCGCCGGGGTATCTGGGAACACTGAAGCTTTCTTT.

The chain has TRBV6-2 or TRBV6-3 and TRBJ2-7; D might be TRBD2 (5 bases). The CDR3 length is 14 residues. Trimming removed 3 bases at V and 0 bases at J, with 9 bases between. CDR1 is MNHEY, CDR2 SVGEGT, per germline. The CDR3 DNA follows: TGTGCCAGCAGTTATCCCGGGAACTCCTACGAGCAGTACTTC. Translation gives CASSYPGNSYEQYF.

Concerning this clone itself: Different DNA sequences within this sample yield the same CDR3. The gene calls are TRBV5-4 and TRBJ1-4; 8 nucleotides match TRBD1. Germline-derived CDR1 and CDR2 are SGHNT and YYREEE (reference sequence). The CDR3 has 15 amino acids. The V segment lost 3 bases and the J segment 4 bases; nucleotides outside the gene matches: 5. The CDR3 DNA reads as TGTGCCAGCAGCTCTGGACAGGGAGGTAATGAAAAACTGTTTTTT. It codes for CASSSGQGGNEKLFF.

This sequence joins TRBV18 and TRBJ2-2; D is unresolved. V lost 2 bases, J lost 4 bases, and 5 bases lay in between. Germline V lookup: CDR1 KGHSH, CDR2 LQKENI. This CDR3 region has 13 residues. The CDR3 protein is CASSPGPTGELFF. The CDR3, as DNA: TGTGCCAGCTCACCAGGGCCCACCGGGGAGCTGTTTTTT.

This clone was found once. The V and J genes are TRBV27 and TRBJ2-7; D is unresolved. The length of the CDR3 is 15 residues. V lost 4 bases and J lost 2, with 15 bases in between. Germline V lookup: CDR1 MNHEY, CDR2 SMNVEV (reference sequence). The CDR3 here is CASSSDITLPYEQYF. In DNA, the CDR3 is TGTGCCAGCAGTTCCGACATCACGCTACCCTACGAGCAGTACTTC.

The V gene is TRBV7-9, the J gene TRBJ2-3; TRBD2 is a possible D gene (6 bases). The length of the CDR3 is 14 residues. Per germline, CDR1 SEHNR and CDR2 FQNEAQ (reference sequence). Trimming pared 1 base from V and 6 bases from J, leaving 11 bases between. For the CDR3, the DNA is TGTGCCAGCAGCTTAGGGGGGGTCGGTGATACGCAGTATTTT. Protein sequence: CASSLGGVGDTQYF. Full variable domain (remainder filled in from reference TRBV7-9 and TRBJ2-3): DTGVSQNPRHKITKRGQNVTFRCDPISEHNRLYWYRQTLGQGPEFLTYFQNEAQLEKSRLLSDRFSAERPKGSFSTLEIQRTEQGDSAMYLCASSLGGVGDTQYFGPGTRLTVL.

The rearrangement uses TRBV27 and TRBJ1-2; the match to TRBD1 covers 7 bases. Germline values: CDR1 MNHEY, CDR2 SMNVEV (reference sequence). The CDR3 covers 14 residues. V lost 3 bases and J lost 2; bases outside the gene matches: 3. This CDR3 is CASSLTGSNYGYTF. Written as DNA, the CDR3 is TGTGCCAGCAGTTTGACAGGGTCCAACTATGGCTACACCTTC.

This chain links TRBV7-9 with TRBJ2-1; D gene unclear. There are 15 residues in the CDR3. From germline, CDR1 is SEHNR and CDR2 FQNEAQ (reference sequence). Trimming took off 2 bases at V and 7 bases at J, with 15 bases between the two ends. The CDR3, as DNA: TGTGCCAGCAGCTTACTCCGTCCCCATGATAATGAGCAGTTCTTC. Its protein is CASSLLRPHDNEQFF.

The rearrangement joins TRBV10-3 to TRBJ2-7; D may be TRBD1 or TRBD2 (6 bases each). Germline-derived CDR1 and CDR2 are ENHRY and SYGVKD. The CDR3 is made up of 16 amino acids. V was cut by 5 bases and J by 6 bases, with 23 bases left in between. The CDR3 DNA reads TGTGCCATCAGTAGACTTGGTAGCAGGGGAGGTTTCGAGCAGTACTTC. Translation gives CAISRLGSRGGFEQYF.

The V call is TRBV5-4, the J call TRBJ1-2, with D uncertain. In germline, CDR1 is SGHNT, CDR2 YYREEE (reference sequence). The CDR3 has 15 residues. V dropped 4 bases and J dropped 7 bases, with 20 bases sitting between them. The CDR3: CASSIRATASGGYTF. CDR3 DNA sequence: TGTGCCAGCAGCATACGGGCTACCGCTTCGGGTGGCTACACCTTC.

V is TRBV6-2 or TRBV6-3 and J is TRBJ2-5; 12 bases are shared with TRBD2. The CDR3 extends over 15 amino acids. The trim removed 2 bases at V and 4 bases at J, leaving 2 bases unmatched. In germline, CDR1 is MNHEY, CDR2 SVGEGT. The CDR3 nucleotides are TGTGCCAGCAGTTACACGACTAGCGGGAGAGAGACCCAGTACTTC. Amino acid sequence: CASSYTTSGRETQYF.

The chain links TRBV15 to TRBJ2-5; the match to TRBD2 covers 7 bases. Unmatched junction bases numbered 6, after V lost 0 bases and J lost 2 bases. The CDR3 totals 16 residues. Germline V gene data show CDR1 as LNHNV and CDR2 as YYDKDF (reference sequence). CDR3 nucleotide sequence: TGTGCCACCAGCAGAGATTCGGGACTACTGCAAGAGACCCAGTACTTC. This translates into CATSRDSGLLQETQYF.

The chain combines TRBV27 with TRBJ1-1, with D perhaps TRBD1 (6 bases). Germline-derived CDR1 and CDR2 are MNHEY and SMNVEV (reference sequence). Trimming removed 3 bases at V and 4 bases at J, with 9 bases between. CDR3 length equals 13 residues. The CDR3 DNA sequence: TGTGCCAGCAGTTTCCAGGGGTCCACTGAAGCTTTCTTT. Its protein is CASSFQGSTEAFF.